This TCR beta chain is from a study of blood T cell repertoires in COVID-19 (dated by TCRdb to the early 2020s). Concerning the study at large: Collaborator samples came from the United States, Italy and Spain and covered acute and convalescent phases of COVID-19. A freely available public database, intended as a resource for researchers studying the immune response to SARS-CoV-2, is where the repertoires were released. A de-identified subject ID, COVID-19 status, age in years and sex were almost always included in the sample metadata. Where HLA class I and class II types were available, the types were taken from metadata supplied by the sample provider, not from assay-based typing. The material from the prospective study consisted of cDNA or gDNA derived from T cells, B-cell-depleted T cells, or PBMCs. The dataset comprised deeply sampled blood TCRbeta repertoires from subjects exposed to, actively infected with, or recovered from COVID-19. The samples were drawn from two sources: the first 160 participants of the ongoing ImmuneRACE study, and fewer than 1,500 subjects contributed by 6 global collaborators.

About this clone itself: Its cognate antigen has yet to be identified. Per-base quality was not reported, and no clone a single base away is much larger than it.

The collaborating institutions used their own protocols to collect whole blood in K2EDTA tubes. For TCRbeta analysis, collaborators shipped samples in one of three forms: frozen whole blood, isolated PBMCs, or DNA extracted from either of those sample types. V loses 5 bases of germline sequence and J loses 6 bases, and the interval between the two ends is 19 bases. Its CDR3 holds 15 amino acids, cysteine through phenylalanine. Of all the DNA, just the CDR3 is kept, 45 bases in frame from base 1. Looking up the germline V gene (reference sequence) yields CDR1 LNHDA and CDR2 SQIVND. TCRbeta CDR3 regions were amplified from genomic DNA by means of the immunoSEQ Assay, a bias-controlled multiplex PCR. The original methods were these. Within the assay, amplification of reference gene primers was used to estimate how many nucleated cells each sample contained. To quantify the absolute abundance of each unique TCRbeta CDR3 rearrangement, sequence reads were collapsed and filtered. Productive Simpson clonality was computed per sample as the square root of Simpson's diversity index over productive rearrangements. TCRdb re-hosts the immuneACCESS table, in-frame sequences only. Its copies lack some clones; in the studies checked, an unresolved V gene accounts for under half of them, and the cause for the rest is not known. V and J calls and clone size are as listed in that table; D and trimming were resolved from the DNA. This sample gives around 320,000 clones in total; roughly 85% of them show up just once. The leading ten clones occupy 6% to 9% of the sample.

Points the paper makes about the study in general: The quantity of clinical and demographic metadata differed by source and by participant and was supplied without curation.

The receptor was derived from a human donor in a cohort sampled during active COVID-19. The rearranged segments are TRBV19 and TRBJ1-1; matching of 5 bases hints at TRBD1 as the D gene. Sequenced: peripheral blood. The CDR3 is CASSVGQTRYAEAFF. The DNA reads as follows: TGTGCCAGTAGTGTGGGGCAAACGCGGTACGCTGAAGCTTTCTTT.